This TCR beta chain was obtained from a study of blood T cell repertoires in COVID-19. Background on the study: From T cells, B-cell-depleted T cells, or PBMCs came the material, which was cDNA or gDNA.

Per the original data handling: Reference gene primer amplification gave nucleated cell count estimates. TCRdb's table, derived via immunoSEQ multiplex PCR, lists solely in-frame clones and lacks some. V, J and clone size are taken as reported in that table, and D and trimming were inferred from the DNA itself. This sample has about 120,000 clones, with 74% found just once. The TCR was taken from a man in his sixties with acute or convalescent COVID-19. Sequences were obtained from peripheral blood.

CDR3 sequence: CASRTLAGGQGGDTQYF. CDR3 DNA sequence: TGTGCCAGCAGGACCCTGGCCGGGGGGCAAGGGGGAGATACGCAGTATTTT. The chain recombines TRBV7-6 with TRBJ2-3; D is possibly TRBD2 (7 bases). The CDR3 has 17 residues. Trimming removed 6 bases from V and 5 bases from J, with 24 bases in between. Germline assignment: CDR1 SGHVS and CDR2 FNYEAQ.